The clone carrying this T cell receptor beta chain has just a few counts. The data stem from a study of OX40 agonist ivuxolimab in advanced cancers. Repertoires were generated with immunoSEQ multiplex PCR, while TCRdb's copy carries only in-frame clones and drops some. Of some 70,000 clones listed, roughly 85% were seen once; the top ten hold about 0.75%. The CDR3 totals 13 residues. Germline CDR1 SEHNR, CDR2 FQNEAQ (reference sequence). The V gene lost 6 bases and the J gene lost 2 bases, with 8 bases spanning the gap. Exclusion applied to patients with autoimmune disease history or systemic immunosuppression.

The chain is built from TRBV7-9 and TRBJ1-5; D gene ambiguous. This clonotype originated in an adult with an advanced solid tumor such as melanoma, head and neck, liver or kidney cancer. Material: CD4+ or CD8+ T cells sorted from blood, obtained in a trial of the OX40 agonist ivuxolimab. The CDR3 nucleotides read TGTGCCAGCAGAAGTGGAGGCAATCAGCCCCAGCATTTT. This gives the protein CASRSGGNQPQHF.